These 14 T cell receptor beta chains originate from one sample sequenced in a study of T cells in Graves' hyperthyroidism and ophthalmopathy. Amplification of TCR beta CDR3 regions used RNA as the template. Primed by the HTBI set, a first-round RT-PCR was run on the TCR CDR3. TCRdb reprocessed the multiplex PCR reads via MiXCR and lists one record per CDR3 protein. Of roughly 500,000 distinct CDR3 sequences in the sample, about 46% were seen once. Sequenced sample: peripheral blood or thyroid tissue (not recorded which). All receptors come from an adult woman with Graves' disease, either hyperthyroidism or ophthalmopathy (not recorded which).

This chain uses TRBV7-9 with TRBJ2-2; 10 positions match TRBD2. With 5 bases clipped from V and 7 bases from J, the junction kept 16 bases outside the gene matches. Germline loops: CDR1 SEHNR, CDR2 FQNEAQ (reference sequence). This CDR3 comprises 18 residues. The CDR3 is CASSPTTGTSAHDGELFF. The DNA for the CDR3 is TGTGCCAGCAGCCCGACTACCGGGACTAGCGCCCATGACGGGGAGCTGTTTTTT.

This rearrangement joins TRBV24-1 to TRBJ2-3; 8 nucleotides match TRBD2. Germline trimming cut 5 bases from V and 6 bases from J; bases unmatched to any gene: 6. In germline, CDR1 is KGHDR, CDR2 SFDVKD. The CDR3 spans 14 residues. CDR3 region: CATSGEREMDTQYF. The CDR3 DNA reads TGTGCCACCAGTGGCGAGCGGGAGATGGATACGCAGTATTTT.

V usage is TRBV7-2 and J usage is TRBJ1-4; TRBD1 is a possible D gene (5 bases). Per germline, CDR1 SGHTA and CDR2 FQGNSA. The V gene lost 6 bases and the J gene lost 7 bases, with 18 bases spanning the gap. The CDR3 is made up of 15 amino acids. The CDR3 nucleotides read TGTGCCAGCAGTTCGGGGCCTGTCTTAGGTGAAAAACTGTTTTTT. It translates to CASSSGPVLGEKLFF.

Only a few counts were recorded for this clonotype. The chain joins TRBV20-1 to TRBJ1-5, with a weak D call TRBD1 (5 bases). Trimming took 4 bases from V and 11 from J, leaving 15 bases between them. CDR3 size: 12 residues. Germline V gene sequence: CDR1 DFQATT, CDR2 SNEGSKA (reference sequence). CDR3 nucleotides: TGCAGTGCTATCGGGTTGGGGGAGACCCAGCATTTT. Its translation is CSAIGLGETQHF.

This rearrangement joins TRBV7-9 to TRBJ1-1; D is unclear. This CDR3 spans 14 amino acids. Germline CDR1 is SEHNR and CDR2 is FQNEAQ (reference sequence). Trimming took off 2 bases at V and 1 base at J, with 8 bases between the two ends. The CDR3 DNA reads TGTGCCAGCAGCTTATTTGAGGGGAACACTGAAGCTTTCTTT. Its translation is CASSLFEGNTEAFF.

This clonotype was counted many times. V usage is TRBV12-3 or TRBV12-4 and J usage is TRBJ2-2, with 9 bases fitting TRBD2. V lost 0 bases, J lost 3 bases, and 2 bases stayed unmatched. This CDR3 has 16 residues. The CDR3 nucleotides read TGTGCCAGCAGTTTAGCCAGCGGGAGGCACACCGGGGAGCTGTTTTTT. Protein product: CASSLASGRHTGELFF.

The rearrangement joins TRBV29-1 to TRBJ1-2, with a possible D match to TRBD1 (5 bases). Per germline, CDR1 SQVTM and CDR2 ANQGSEA. This CDR3 comprises 14 residues. Trimming shortened V by 0 bases and J by 4 bases, and 12 bases separated the two germline ends. CDR3 nucleotide sequence: TGCAGCGTTGAAGATGACAAGGGGATCTATGGCTACACCTTC. Translation gives CSVEDDKGIYGYTF.

In its sample, this clonotype was seen once. The V and J genes are TRBV13 and TRBJ1-1; no definite D call. The CDR3 totals 13 residues. V was shortened by 6 bases and J by 3 bases, with 11 bases between the two germline ends. Germline lookup yields CDR1 PRHDT and CDR2 FYEKMQ (reference sequence). CDR3 residues: CASRGSRDTEAFF. CDR3 sequence (DNA): TGTGCCAGCAGAGGATCAAGGGACACTGAAGCTTTCTTT.

A remark on this clonotype: One base away lies a much larger clone, so this may be a sequencing read error. The rearrangement uses TRBV5-4 and TRBJ2-5, with D perhaps matching TRBD1 or TRBD2 (5 bases each). There are 11 residues in the CDR3. Germline CDR1 SGHNT, CDR2 YYREEE (reference sequence). The CDR3 DNA follows: TGTGCACTCGGGACGCAAGAGACCCAGTACTTC. Encoded protein: CALGTQETQYF.

This clonotype was seen once. J is TRBJ1-3 and V is TRBV29-1; weak D call: TRBD1 (5 bases). V dropped 3 bases and J dropped 0 bases, with 12 bases sitting between them. Germline CDR1 SQVTM, CDR2 ANQGSEA. The CDR3 has 15 residues. This CDR3 reads CSVEGPGSSGNTIYF. CDR3 bases: TGCAGCGTTGAGGGGCCAGGGAGCTCTGGAAACACCATATATTTT. Variable domain in full (rest from reference TRBV29-1 and TRBJ1-3): SAVISQKPSRDICQRGTSLTIQCQVDSQVTMMFWYRQQPGQSLTLIATANQGSEATYESGFVIDKFPISRPNLTFSTLTVSNMSPEDSSIYLCSVEGPGSSGNTIYFGEGSWLTVV.

V usage is TRBV25-1 and J usage is TRBJ1-1, with D possibly being TRBD1 (6 bases). The V gene lost 1 base and the J gene lost 9 bases, with 15 bases spanning the gap. Germline V gives CDR1 MGHDK, CDR2 SYGVNS. The CDR3 is 14 amino acids. CDR3 in amino acids: CASSESGVTGKAFF. The CDR3 region has the DNA TGTGCCAGCAGTGAATCAGGGGTCACGGGCAAAGCTTTCTTT.

CDR3 coding DNA: TGCGCCAGCAGCCAAGAGTGGGGGGGGCGCGGGATCTATGGCTACACCTTC. Its protein is CASSQEWGGRGIYGYTF. This chain joins TRBV4-3 and TRBJ1-2, with D possibly being TRBD1 (6 bases). Trimming stripped 0 bases from V and 4 bases from J, with 18 bases between. Germline V gives CDR1 LGHNA, CDR2 YSLEER. The CDR3 runs 17 residues.

This clonotype was observed at least ten times. The chain joins TRBV11-2 to TRBJ2-5, with TRBD1 as a possible D gene (5 bases). Trimming took off 5 bases at V and 5 bases at J, with 12 bases between the two ends. Germline V lookup: CDR1 SGHAT, CDR2 FQNNGV. CDR3 size: 13 residues. The CDR3 DNA is TGTGCCAGCAGCCCGAGATCAGGGGAGACCCAGTACTTC. This translates into CASSPRSGETQYF.

This clonotype showed up just a few times. The V gene is TRBV7-9, the J gene TRBJ1-1, with a possible D match to TRBD1 (5 bases). From germline, CDR1 is SEHNR and CDR2 FQNEAQ (reference sequence). Trimming pared 5 bases from V and 1 base from J, leaving 8 bases between. The CDR3 is 13 amino acids. In DNA form, the CDR3 reads TGTGCCAGCAGCGATGGACAGAACACTGAAGCTTTCTTT. It translates to CASSDGQNTEAFF.